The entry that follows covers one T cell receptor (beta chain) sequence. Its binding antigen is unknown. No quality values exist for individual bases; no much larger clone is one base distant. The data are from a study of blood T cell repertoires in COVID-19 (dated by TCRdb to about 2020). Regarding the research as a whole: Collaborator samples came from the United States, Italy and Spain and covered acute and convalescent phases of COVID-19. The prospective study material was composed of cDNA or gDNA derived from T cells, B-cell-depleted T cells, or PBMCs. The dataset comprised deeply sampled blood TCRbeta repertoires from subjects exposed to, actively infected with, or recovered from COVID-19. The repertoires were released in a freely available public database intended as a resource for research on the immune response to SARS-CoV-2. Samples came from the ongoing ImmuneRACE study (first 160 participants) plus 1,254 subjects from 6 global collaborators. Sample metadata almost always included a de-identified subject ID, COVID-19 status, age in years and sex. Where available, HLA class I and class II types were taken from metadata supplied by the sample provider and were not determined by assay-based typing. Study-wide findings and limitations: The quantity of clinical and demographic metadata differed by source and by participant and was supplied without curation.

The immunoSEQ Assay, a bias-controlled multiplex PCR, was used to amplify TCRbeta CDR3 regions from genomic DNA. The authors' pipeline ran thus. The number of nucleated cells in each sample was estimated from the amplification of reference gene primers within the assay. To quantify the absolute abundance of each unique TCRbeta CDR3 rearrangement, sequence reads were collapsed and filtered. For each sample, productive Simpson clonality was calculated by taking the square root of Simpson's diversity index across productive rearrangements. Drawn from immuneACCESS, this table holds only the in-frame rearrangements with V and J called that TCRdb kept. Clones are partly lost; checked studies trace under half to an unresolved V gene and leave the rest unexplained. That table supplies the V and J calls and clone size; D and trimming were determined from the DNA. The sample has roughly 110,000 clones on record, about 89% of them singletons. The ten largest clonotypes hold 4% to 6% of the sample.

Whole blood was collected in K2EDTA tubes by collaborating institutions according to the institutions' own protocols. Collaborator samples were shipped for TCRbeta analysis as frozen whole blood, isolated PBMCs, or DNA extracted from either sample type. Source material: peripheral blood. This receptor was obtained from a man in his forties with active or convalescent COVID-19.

The CDR3 protein sequence reads: CASSEYTGGHTDTQYF. The nucleotide sequence reads TGTGCCAGCAGTGAATACACAGGGGGCCACACAGATACGCAGTATTTT. The rearrangement joined TRBV25-1 to TRBJ2-3, with 9 central nucleotides matching TRBD1. The CDR3 contains 16 residues, cysteine and phenylalanine counted. Only CDR3 DNA remains: 48 bases, in frame from the first base. Taken from the germline V gene, the CDR1 and CDR2 loops are MGHDK and SYGVNS. The germline V end is reduced by 0 bases and the J end by 2 bases; junction bases left unmatched: 3.